The 27 T cell receptor beta chains below come from one sample, sequenced in a study of blood T cells in healthy people across ages. Through a sample-barcoded 5' primer and a J-beta primer mix, a second PCR was run for roughly 7 to 12 cycles. One entry per CDR3 protein, called by TCRdb with MiXCR from the 5' RACE reads. In the table there are roughly 1.7 million distinct CDR3 sequences, 34% of which are singletons. The sequenced sample was blood. These receptors were collected from a woman in her twenties or thirties in good health.

The chain recombines TRBV12-3 or TRBV12-4 with TRBJ2-7; TRBD1 or TRBD2 may be the D gene (5 bases each). Trimming shortened V by 2 bases and J by 5 bases, and 10 bases separated the two germline ends. The CDR3 runs to 13 residues. CDR3 sequence reads: CASSLRGRDEQYF. CDR3 sequence (DNA): TGTGCCAGCAGTTTAAGGGGACGCGACGAGCAGTACTTC.

A single count supports this clonotype. A much larger clone differs from this one at a single base, so this may be a read error. This chain connects TRBV7-9 to TRBJ2-5; no clear D gene. CDR1 is SEHNR and CDR2 is FQNEAQ in the germline V gene (reference sequence). Trimming stripped 2 bases from V and 11 bases from J, with 24 bases between. This CDR3 comprises 16 residues. DNA for the CDR3: TGTGCCAGCAGCTTATTATCTAACCTTAGATACAATGAGCAGTACTTC. As protein: CASSLLSNLRYNEQYF. The full variable domain, with the rest looked up from reference TRBV7-9 and TRBJ2-5, is DTGVSQNPRHKITKRGQNVTFRCDPISEHNRLYWYRQTLGQGPEFLTYFQNEAQLEKSRLLSDRFSAERPKGSFSTLEIQRTEQGDSAMYLCASSLLSNLRYNEQYFGPGTRLLVL.

This clonotype has a count of ten or more. The gene calls are TRBV4-1 and TRBJ2-7; TRBD2 agrees at 7 bases. V gave up 5 bases and J gave up 2 bases; unmatched junction bases: 12. The V gene's germline CDR1 is MGHRA and CDR2 YSYEKL. This CDR3 has 16 residues. The CDR3 is CASSARGLAGTYEQYF. In DNA form, the CDR3 reads TGCGCCAGCAGCGCGCGGGGATTAGCGGGCACCTACGAGCAGTACTTC.

This rearrangement joins TRBV5-1 to TRBJ2-1; D ambiguous. The CDR3 has 13 residues. CDR1 and CDR2 (germline): SGHRS, YFSETQ. V dropped 0 bases and J dropped 9 bases, with 10 bases sitting between them. The DNA of the CDR3 is TGCGCCAGCAGCTTGGTTTTATTGAGTGAGCAGTTCTTC. Its translation is CASSLVLLSEQFF.

CDR3 bases: TGCAGTGCTAGCAAGCCGAACTATGGCTACACCTTC. Residues: CSASKPNYGYTF. The chain carries TRBV20-1 and TRBJ1-2; no reliable D call. The V end was cut by 3 bases, the J end by 2 bases, with 7 bases between. This CDR3 has 12 residues. Germline V gene sequence: CDR1 DFQATT, CDR2 SNEGSKA (reference sequence).

V and J are TRBV28 and TRBJ1-1; a weak D match, TRBD1 (5 bases). V lost 2 bases and J 0 bases, leaving 10 bases between the germline ends. The CDR3 sequence is 15 residues long. Germline V lookup: CDR1 MDHEN, CDR2 SYDVKM. CDR3 coding DNA: TGTGCCAGCAGTTTAAATAGGGGAATGAACACTGAAGCTTTCTTT. Translated: CASSLNRGMNTEAFF.

This clonotype was detected a few times. The V call is TRBV29-1, the J call TRBJ2-5; TRBD2 aligns across 12 bases. The CDR3 has 16 residues. CDR1 is SQVTM and CDR2 is ANQGSEA in the germline V gene. The V gene end was trimmed by 3 bases and the J gene end by 2 bases; junction bases not matched to a gene: 7. The CDR3 DNA sequence: TGCAGCGTTGACAGGCTAGCGGGAGGGTTACAAGAGACCCAGTACTTC. This codes for CSVDRLAGGLQETQYF.

This clonotype was detected only a few times. This sequence joins TRBV6-5 and TRBJ1-5; the D is unclear. V shed 0 bases and J shed 5 bases, with 11 bases lying between them. Germline-derived CDR1 and CDR2 are MNHEY and SVGAGI. The CDR3 is 15 amino acids. Here the CDR3 reads CASSYSRENHQPQHF. The DNA for the CDR3 is TGTGCCAGCAGTTACTCGAGGGAAAACCATCAGCCCCAGCATTTT.

The chain couples TRBV5-5 to TRBJ1-6; D is possibly TRBD1 (6 bases). CDR3 length: 14 amino acids. Germline V CDR1 and CDR2: SGHKS, YYEKEE (reference sequence). Trimming took 3 bases from V and 10 from J, leaving 14 bases between them. CDR3 region: CASSWDLQGSPLHF. For the CDR3, the DNA is TGTGCCAGCAGCTGGGACCTTCAGGGGTCACCCCTCCACTTT.

The chain combines TRBV30 with TRBJ1-2, with D maybe TRBD1 (5 bases). V dropped 4 bases and J dropped 7 bases, with 16 bases sitting between them. The CDR3 length is 13 residues. CDR1 and CDR2 (germline): GTSNPN, SVGIG (reference sequence). Here the CDR3 DNA reads TGTGCCTGGACAGACAGCGCCTTGACTGGCTACACCTTC. This translates into CAWTDSALTGYTF.

The CDR3 region has the DNA TGTGCCAGCAGCTCTGTGGCCGGGGGGGCTTACGAGCAGTACTTC. Residues: CASSSVAGGAYEQYF. The chain joins TRBV7-2 to TRBJ2-7, with 8 positions matching TRBD2. This CDR3 has 15 amino acids. Germline V gene sequence: CDR1 SGHTA, CDR2 FQGNSA. Unmatched junction bases numbered 9, after V lost 4 bases and J lost 4 bases.

Regarding this clonotype: Mismatch with germline at one junction end may stem from a read error. This chain joins TRBV3-1 and TRBJ2-6; 15 bases are shared with TRBD2. CDR1 and CDR2 (germline): LGHDT, YNNKEL (reference sequence). The CDR3 has 20 amino acids. In nucleotides, the CDR3 is TGTGCCGGCAGCCCGGGAACCGGGACTAGCGGGGGGTTAAAAGCCAACGTCCTGACTTTC. Protein sequence: CAGSPGTGTSGGLKANVLTF.

The CDR3 spells CASSQGRSATNEKLFF. For the CDR3, the DNA is TGCGCCAGCAGCCAAGGCAGGAGCGCAACTAATGAAAAACTGTTTTTT. V is TRBV4-1 and J is TRBJ1-4; D uncertain. Germline V gives CDR1 MGHRA, CDR2 YSYEKL. The V end was cut by 1 base, the J end by 0 bases, with 9 bases between. This CDR3 has 16 residues.

This chain connects TRBV30 to TRBJ2-1; TRBD2 matches 14 bases. The V gene end was trimmed by 4 bases and the J gene end by 12 bases; junction bases not matched to a gene: 5. Germline CDR1 is GTSNPN and CDR2 is SVGIG (reference sequence). This CDR3 region has 13 residues. The CDR3 coding sequence is TGTGCCTGGACGGGACTAGCGGGAGATGGGCAGTTCTTC. As protein: CAWTGLAGDGQFF.

The sample holds a few counts of this clonotype. This chain links TRBV5-1 with TRBJ2-1; D uncertain. The CDR3 sequence is 15 residues long. V gave up 1 base and J gave up 0 bases, with 8 bases separating them. CDR1 is SGHRS, CDR2 YFSETQ, per germline. CDR3 in amino acids: CASSLYWDSYNEQFF. The CDR3 DNA is TGCGCCAGCAGCTTGTACTGGGACTCCTACAATGAGCAGTTCTTC. Looking up the rest from reference TRBV5-1 and TRBJ2-1 gives the full variable domain: KAGVTQTPRYLIKTRGQQVTLSCSPISGHRSVSWYQQTPGQGLQFLFEYFSETQRNKGNFPGRFSGRQFSNSRSEMNVSTLELGDSALYLCASSLYWDSYNEQFFGPGTRLTVL.

J is TRBJ2-3 and V is TRBV3-1, with D unclear. The V end lost 1 base, the J end lost 9 bases, and 8 bases lay between the germline ends. There are 12 residues in the CDR3. Germline V lookup: CDR1 LGHDT, CDR2 YNNKEL (reference sequence). The CDR3 region has the DNA TGTGCCAGCAGCCAAGGAACCCCAACGCAGTATTTT. Its protein product is CASSQGTPTQYF.

The chain combines TRBV27 with TRBJ2-7, with unresolved D. The germline V and J ends were trimmed by 3 bases and 3 bases, with 15 bases remaining between them. The germline CDR1 and CDR2 sequences are MNHEY and SMNVEV (reference sequence). This CDR3 is built from 15 residues. The CDR3 sequence: CASSFEAAALYEQYF. The CDR3 DNA reads as TGTGCCAGCAGTTTCGAGGCGGCGGCGCTCTACGAGCAGTACTTC.

This clonotype was seen a few times. The chain has TRBV7-2 and TRBJ1-1; D remains unclear. With 2 bases removed from V and 6 bases from J, the gap between germline ends came to 13 bases. The V gene's germline CDR1 is SGHTA and CDR2 FQGNSA. The CDR3 spans 14 residues. The DNA for the CDR3 is TGTGCCAGCAGCTTATCGGGCTCGGGCTCTGAAGCTTTCTTT. Its protein is CASSLSGSGSEAFF.

In this sample, this clonotype turned up a few times. The rearrangement links TRBV5-1 to TRBJ2-3; D is ambiguous. The V end was cut by 3 bases, the J end by 0 bases, with 11 bases between. Germline V CDR1 and CDR2: SGHRS, YFSETQ. The CDR3 is 15 residues long. The CDR3 protein is CASSSRSHSTDTQYF. CDR3 nucleotides: TGCGCCAGCAGCTCCAGGTCCCATAGCACAGATACGCAGTATTTT.

The V and J genes are TRBV9 and TRBJ2-7; TRBD1 matches 7 bases. Per the germline V gene, CDR1 is SGDLS and CDR2 is YYNGEE. V trimming: 3 bases; J trimming: 3 bases; junction bases outside the gene matches: 6. The CDR3 consists of 14 residues. DNA for the CDR3: TGTGCCAGCAGCGCAGGGACAGCCAACTACGAGCAGTACTTC. Translating it yields CASSAGTANYEQYF.

This clonotype was recorded a few times. V and J are TRBV6-1 and TRBJ1-5, with 11 bases that match TRBD1. Germline V CDR1 and CDR2: MNHNS, SASEGT. This CDR3 spans 17 amino acids. V shed 3 bases and J 3 bases; nucleotides not matched to a gene: 7. The CDR3 spells CASSDFWTGGPNQPQHF. CDR3 DNA sequence: TGTGCCAGCAGTGATTTTTGGACAGGGGGCCCCAATCAGCCCCAGCATTTT.

To note about this clonotype: This may be a read error: a much more frequent sequence differs by one nucleotide. V gene TRBV5-1 combines with J gene TRBJ2-1, with TRBD1 matching 10 bases. The CDR3 contains 14 residues. The junction had 8 bases not matched to a gene; V was cut back by 4 bases and J by 10 bases. Germline V lookup: CDR1 SGHRS, CDR2 YFSETQ. The chain's CDR3 is CASSRGQGKSEQFF. The CDR3 bases are TGCGCCAGCAGCCGGGGACAGGGGAAGAGCGAGCAGTTCTTC.

This clonotype was seen a handful of times. V usage is TRBV6-1 and J usage is TRBJ2-7; no clear D gene. Germline assignment: CDR1 MNHNS and CDR2 SASEGT. The V end was cut by 7 bases, the J end by 3 bases, with 13 bases between. CDR3 length equals 13 residues. The CDR3 DNA sequence: TGTGCCAGCATCCAGACACCCGGCTACGAGCAGTACTTC. As protein: CASIQTPGYEQYF.

The genes are TRBV9 and TRBJ2-1, with D perhaps matching TRBD1 or TRBD2 (7 bases each). CDR3 length: 16 residues. Per the germline V gene, CDR1 is SGDLS and CDR2 is YYNGEE. V was cut by 3 bases and J by 4 bases, with 17 bases left in between. Here the CDR3 reads CASSASGGGSYNEQFF. DNA for the CDR3: TGTGCCAGCAGCGCGTCAGGGGGGGGTTCATACAATGAGCAGTTCTTC.

In its sample, this clonotype was seen a few times. The gene calls are TRBV5-1 and TRBJ2-1; the D is unclear. CDR3 length: 13 amino acids. Trimming shortened V by 3 bases and J by 5 bases, and 9 bases separated the two germline ends. Germline V gene lookup returns CDR1 SGHRS and CDR2 YFSETQ. The CDR3 bases are TGCGCCAGCAGCTCCGGGTCTCACAATGAGCAGTTCTTC. Protein sequence: CASSSGSHNEQFF.

The V gene is TRBV5-6, the J gene TRBJ2-4, with D possibly matching TRBD2 (6 bases). V lost 2 bases and J lost 6, with 12 bases in between. This CDR3 is built from 14 residues. The V gene's germline CDR1 is SGHDT and CDR2 YYEEEE. The CDR3 protein is CASSFSGLRNIQYF. In DNA form, the CDR3 reads TGTGCCAGCAGCTTCAGCGGGCTAAGAAACATTCAGTACTTC.

The rearrangement joins TRBV7-2 to TRBJ2-1; D unclear. The CDR3 length is 15 residues. Trimming left V 3 bases short and J 0 bases short, with 9 bases between. Germline CDR1 reads SGHTA; CDR2 reads FQGNSA. CDR3 nucleotides: TGTGCCAGCAGCTTCGACTGGAGCTCCTACAATGAGCAGTTCTTC. This encodes CASSFDWSSYNEQFF.